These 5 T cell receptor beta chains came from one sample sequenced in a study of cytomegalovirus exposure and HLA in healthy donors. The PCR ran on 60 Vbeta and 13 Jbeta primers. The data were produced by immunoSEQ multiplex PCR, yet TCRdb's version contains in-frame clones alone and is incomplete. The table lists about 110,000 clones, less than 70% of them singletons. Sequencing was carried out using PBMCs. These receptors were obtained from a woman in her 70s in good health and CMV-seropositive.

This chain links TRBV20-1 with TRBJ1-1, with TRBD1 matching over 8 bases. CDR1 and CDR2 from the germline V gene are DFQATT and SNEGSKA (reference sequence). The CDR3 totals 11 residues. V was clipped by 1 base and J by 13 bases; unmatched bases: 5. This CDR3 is CSARVGDRGFF. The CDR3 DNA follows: TGCAGTGCTAGAGTTGGAGACAGGGGTTTCTTT.

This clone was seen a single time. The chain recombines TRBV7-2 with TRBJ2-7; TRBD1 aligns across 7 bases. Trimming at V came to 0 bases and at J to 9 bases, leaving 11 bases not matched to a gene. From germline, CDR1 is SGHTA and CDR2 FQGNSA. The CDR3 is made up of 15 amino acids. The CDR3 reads CASSLAETGKFGQYF. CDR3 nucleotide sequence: TGTGCCAGCAGCTTAGCGGAGACAGGGAAATTTGGGCAGTACTTC.

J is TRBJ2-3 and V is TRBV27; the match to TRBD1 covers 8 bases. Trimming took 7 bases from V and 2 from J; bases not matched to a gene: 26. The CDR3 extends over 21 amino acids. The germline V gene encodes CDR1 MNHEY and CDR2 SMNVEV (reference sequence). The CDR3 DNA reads TGTGCCAGCATCGAGACAGGGGCCCGGGGTTGGGGGGTTGCACACACAGATACGCAGTATTTT. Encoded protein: CASIETGARGWGVAHTDTQYF.

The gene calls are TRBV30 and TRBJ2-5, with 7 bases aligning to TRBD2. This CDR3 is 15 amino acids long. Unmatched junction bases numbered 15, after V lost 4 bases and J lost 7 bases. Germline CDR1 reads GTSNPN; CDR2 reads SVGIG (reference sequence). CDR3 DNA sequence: TGTGCCTGGACCCCTTCGACTAGCCGGGTTGGGACCCAGTACTTC. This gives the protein CAWTPSTSRVGTQYF. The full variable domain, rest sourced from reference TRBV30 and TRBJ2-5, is SQTIHQWPATLVQPVGSPLSLECTVEGTSNPNLYWYRQAAGRGLQLLFYSVGIGQISSEVPQNLSASRPQDRQFILSSKKLLLSDSGFYLCAWTPSTSRVGTQYFGPGTRLLVL.

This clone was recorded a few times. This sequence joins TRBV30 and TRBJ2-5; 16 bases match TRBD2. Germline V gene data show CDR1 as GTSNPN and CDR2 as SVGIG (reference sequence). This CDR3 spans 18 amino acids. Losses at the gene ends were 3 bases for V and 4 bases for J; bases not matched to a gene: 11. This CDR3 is CAWSTPGLAGGPPETQYF. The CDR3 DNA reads TGTGCCTGGAGCACTCCGGGACTAGCGGGGGGGCCTCCAGAGACCCAGTACTTC.